The source of this T cell receptor (beta chain) is a study of cytomegalovirus exposure and HLA in healthy donors. Findings and caveats of the study: Rare TCR sequences dominated, though some public TCRs recurred in many donors.

CDR3 length: 15 amino acids. Between the trimmed V and J ends, which lost 0 bases and 2 bases, there was a span of 9 bases. CDR1 is SGHRS, CDR2 YFSETQ, per germline. PCR amplification relied on 60 Vbeta primers (plus 13 Jbeta primers). Data came from immunoSEQ multiplex PCR; TCRdb stores just in-frame clones and leaves some out. This table holds some 220,000 clones, more than 60% found once. With respect to this clone: The antigen is undetermined.

The V gene is TRBV5-1, the J gene TRBJ2-1; D uncertain. This clonotype was sampled from a woman aged 55 to 70 in good health and CMV-seropositive. The sequencing input was PBMCs. The chain's CDR3 is CASSLDWATYNEQFF. The CDR3 DNA reads as TGCGCCAGCAGCTTGGATTGGGCTACCTACAATGAGCAGTTCTTC.